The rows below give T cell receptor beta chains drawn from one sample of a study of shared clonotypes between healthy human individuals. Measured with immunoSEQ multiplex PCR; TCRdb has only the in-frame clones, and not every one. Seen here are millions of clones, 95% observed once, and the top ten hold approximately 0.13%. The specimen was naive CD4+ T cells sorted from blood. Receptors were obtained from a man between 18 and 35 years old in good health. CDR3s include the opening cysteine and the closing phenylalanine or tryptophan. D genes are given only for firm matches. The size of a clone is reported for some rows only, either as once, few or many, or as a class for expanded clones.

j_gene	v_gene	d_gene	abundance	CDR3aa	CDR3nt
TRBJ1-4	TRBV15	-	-	CATSRESWSTNEKLFF	TGTGCCACCAGCAGAGAGTCTTGGAGTACTAATGAAAAACTGTTTTTT
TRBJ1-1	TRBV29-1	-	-	CSVDDWATGGITEAFF	TGCAGCGTTGATGATTGGGCGACAGGAGGAATCACTGAAGCTTTCTTT
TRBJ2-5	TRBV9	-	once	CASSVGLEGTQETQYF	TGTGCCAGCAGCGTAGGACTAGAAGGCACCCAAGAGACCCAGTACTTC
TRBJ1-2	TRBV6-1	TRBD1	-	CASSETGPYGYTF	TGTGCCAGCAGTGAGACAGGGCCCTATGGCTACACCTTC
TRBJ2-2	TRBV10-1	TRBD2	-	CASRVAGGPGELFF	TGCGCCAGCAGGGTAGCGGGAGGGCCCGGGGAGCTGTTTTTT
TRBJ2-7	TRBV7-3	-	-	CASSSGTSYEQYF	TGTGCCAGCAGCTCAGGGACATCCTACGAGCAGTACTTC
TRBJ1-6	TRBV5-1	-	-	CASSLGGSSYNSPLHF	TGCGCCAGCAGCTTGGGAGGCAGCTCCTATAATTCACCCCTCCACTTT
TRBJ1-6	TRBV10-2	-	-	CASSEGGGYSPLHF	TGCGCCAGCAGTGAGGGAGGGGGTTATTCACCCCTCCACTTT
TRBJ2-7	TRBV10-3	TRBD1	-	CAISESGSGTGSPYF	TGTGCCATCAGTGAGTCAGGGTCCGGGACAGGGTCACCGTACTTC
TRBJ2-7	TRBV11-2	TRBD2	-	CASSLEGGPSYEQYF	TGTGCCAGCAGCTTAGAGGGAGGGCCCTCCTACGAGCAGTACTTC
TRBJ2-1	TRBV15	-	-	CATSRDSVVLPPHEQFF	TGTGCCACCAGCAGAGATTCCGTGGTTCTGCCCCCGCATGAGCAGTTCTTC
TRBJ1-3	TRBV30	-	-	CAWSTGFGTGNTIYF	TGTGCCTGGTCCACAGGGTTCGGGACTGGAAACACCATATATTTT
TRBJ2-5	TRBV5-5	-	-	CASNSVQETQYF	TGTGCCAGCAACAGCGTTCAAGAGACCCAGTACTTC
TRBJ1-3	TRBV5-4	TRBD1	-	CASSPGQAGNTIYF	TGTGCCAGCAGTCCGGGACAGGCCGGAAACACCATATATTTT
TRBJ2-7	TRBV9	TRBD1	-	CASSFHPGTGSSGDEQYF	TGTGCCAGCAGCTTTCATCCCGGGACAGGCTCGTCGGGAGACGAGCAGTACTTC
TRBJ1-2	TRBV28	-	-	CASSPYRVYGYTF	TGTGCCAGCAGTCCGTATCGGGTCTATGGCTACACCTTC
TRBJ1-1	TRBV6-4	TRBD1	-	CASSLGGKNTEAFF	TGTGCCAGCAGTTTAGGGGGCAAGAACACTGAAGCTTTCTTT
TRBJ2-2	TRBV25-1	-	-	CASMQGGPTGELFF	TGTGCCAGCATGCAGGGTGGCCCCACCGGGGAGCTGTTTTTT
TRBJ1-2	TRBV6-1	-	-	CASSPFNGYTF	TGTGCCAGCAGTCCCTTTAATGGCTACACCTTC
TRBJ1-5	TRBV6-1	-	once	CASTEAGIYQPQHF	TGTGCCAGCACCGAGGCAGGGATCTATCAGCCCCAGCATTTT
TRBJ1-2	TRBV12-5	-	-	CASATGHYGYTF	TGTGCTAGTGCCACCGGTCACTATGGCTACACCTTC
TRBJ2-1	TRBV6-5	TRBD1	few	CASSLQWAGGNEQFF	TGTGCCAGCAGTTTGCAGTGGGCAGGGGGAAATGAGCAGTTCTTC
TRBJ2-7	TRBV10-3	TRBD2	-	CAIREGGSSYEQYF	TGTGCCATCAGAGAGGGAGGGAGCTCCTACGAGCAGTACTTC
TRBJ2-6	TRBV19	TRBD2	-	CASSIGGSIGANVLTF	TGTGCCAGTAGTATCGGGGGGAGTATTGGGGCCAACGTCCTGACTTTC
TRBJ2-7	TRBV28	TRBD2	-	CASSLGGYEQYF	TGTGCCAGCTCCTTGGGGGGGTACGAGCAGTACTTC
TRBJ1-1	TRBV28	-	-	CASEQGNTEAFF	TGTGCCAGTGAACAGGGGAACACTGAAGCTTTCTTT
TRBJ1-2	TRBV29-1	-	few	CSVDYGYTF	TGCAGCGTTGACTATGGCTACACCTTC
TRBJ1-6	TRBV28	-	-	CASSGRNVNSPLHF	TGTGCCAGCAGTGGACGAAACGTTAATTCACCCCTCCACTTT
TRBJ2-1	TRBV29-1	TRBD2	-	CSVLGEGLNEQFF	TGCAGCGTCCTGGGGGAGGGCTTGAATGAGCAGTTCTTC
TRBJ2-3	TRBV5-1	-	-	CASSLTGTDTQYF	TGCGCCAGCAGCTTGACTGGGACAGATACGCAGTATTTT
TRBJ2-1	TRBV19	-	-	CASSIDRGEQFF	TGTGCCAGTAGTATCGATAGGGGTGAGCAGTTCTTC
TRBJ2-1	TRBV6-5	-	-	CASRRSPYNEQFF	TGTGCCAGCAGGAGGAGCCCCTACAATGAGCAGTTCTTC
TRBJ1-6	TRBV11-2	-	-	CASSLGRGSSYNSPLHF	TGTGCCAGCAGCTTAGGTAGGGGGAGCTCCTATAATTCACCCCTCCACTTT
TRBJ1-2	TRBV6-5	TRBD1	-	CASSYKGTGGYYGYTF	TGTGCCAGCAGTTACAAAGGGACAGGGGGATATTATGGCTACACCTTC
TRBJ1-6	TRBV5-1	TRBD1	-	CASSPRQGDNSPLHF	TGCGCCAGCAGCCCCCGACAGGGCGATAATTCACCCCTCCACTTT
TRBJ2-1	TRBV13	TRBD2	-	CASSLRRLAGGPGYNEQFF	TGTGCCAGCAGCTTAAGACGACTAGCGGGAGGGCCGGGGTACAATGAGCAGTTCTTC
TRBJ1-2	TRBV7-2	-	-	CASSFRNYGYTF	TGTGCCAGCAGCTTTAGGAACTATGGCTACACCTTC
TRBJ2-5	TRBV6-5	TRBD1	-	CASRQGGRETQYF	TGTGCCAGCAGGCAAGGGGGCCGGGAGACCCAGTACTTC
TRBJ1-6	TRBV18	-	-	CASSLTEFNSPLHF	TGTGCCAGCTCACTAACAGAATTCAATTCACCCCTCCACTTT
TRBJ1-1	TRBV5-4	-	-	CASSLDTNTEAFF	TGTGCCAGCAGCCTCGACACGAACACTGAAGCTTTCTTT
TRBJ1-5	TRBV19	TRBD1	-	CASSKGATGGYQPQHF	TGTGCCAGTAGTAAGGGGGCCACAGGGGGCTATCAGCCCCAGCATTTT